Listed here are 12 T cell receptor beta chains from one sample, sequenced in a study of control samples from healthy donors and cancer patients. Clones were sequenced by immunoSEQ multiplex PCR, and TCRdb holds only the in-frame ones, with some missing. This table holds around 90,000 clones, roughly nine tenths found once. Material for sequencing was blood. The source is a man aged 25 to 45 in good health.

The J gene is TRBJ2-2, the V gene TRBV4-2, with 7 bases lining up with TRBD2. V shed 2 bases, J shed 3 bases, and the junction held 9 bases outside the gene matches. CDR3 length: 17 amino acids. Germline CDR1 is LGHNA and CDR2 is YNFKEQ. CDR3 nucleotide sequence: TGTGCCAGCAGCCAATCCCCCTTGGCGGGGGACACCGGGGAGCTGTTTTTT. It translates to CASSQSPLAGDTGELFF.

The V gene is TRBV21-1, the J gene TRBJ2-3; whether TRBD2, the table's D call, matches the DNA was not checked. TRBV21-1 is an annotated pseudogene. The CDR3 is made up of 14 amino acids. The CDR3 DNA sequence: TGTGCGAAAGGGAGGCGGAACCTCACAGATACGCAGTATTTT. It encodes CAKGRRNLTDTQYF.

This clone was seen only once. The CDR3 region has the DNA TGTGCCAGCAGCGTAGGAGGCAGGGGAAAGACCCAGTACTTC. Protein sequence: CASSVGGRGKTQYF. This chain links TRBV9 with TRBJ2-5, with D possibly TRBD1 on 6 matching bases. The CDR3 sequence is 14 residues long. The ends were cut back, 0 bases at V and 6 bases at J, with 12 bases in the middle. Germline V gives CDR1 SGDLS, CDR2 YYNGEE. The variable domain in full, completed from reference TRBV9 and TRBJ2-5, reads DSGVTQTPKHLITATGQRVTLRCSPRSGDLSVYWYQQSLDQGLQFLIQYYNGEERAKGNILERFSAQQFPDLHSELNLSSLELGDSALYFCASSVGGRGKTQYFGPGTRLLVL.

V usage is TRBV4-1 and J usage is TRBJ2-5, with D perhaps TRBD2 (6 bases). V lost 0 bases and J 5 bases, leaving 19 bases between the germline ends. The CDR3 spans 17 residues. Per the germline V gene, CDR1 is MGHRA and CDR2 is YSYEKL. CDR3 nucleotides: TGCGCCAGCAGCCAAGATACGGGGGTAACCTTGCGGGAGACCCAGTACTTC. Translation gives CASSQDTGVTLRETQYF.

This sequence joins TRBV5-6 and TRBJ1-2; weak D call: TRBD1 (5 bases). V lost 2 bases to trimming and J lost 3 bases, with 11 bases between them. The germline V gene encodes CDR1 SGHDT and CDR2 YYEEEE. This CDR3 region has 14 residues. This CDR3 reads CASSFLRGYYGYTF. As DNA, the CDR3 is TGTGCCAGCAGCTTTTTACGGGGGTACTATGGCTACACCTTC.

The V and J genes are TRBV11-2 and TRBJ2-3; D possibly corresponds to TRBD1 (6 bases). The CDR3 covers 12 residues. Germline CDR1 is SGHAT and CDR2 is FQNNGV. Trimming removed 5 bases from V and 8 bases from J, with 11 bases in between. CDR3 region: CASSGEGGTQYF. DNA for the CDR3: TGTGCCAGCAGCGGAGAAGGGGGTACGCAGTATTTT.

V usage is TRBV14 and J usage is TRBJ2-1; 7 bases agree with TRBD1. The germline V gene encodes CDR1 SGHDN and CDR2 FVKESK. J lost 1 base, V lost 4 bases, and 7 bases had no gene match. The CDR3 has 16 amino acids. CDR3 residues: CASSPPGGSSYNEQFF. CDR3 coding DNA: TGTGCCAGCAGCCCCCCAGGGGGTTCGTCCTACAATGAGCAGTTCTTC. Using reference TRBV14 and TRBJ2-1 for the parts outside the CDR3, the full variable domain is EAGVTQFPSHSVIEKGQTVTLRCDPISGHDNLYWYRRVMGKEIKFLLHFVKESKQDESGMPNNRFLAERTGGTYSTLKVQPAELEDSGVYFCASSPPGGSSYNEQFFGPGTRLTVL.

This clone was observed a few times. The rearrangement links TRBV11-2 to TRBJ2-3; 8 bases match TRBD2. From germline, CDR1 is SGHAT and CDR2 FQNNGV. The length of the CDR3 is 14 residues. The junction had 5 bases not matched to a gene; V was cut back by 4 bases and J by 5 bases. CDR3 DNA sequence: TGTGCCAGCAGCTATACCCGGGGGGGAGATACGCAGTATTTT. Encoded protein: CASSYTRGGDTQYF.

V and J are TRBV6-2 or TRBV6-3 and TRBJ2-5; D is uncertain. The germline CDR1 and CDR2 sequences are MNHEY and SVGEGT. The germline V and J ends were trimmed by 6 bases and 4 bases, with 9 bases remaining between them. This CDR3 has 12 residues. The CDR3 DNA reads TGTGCCAGCAGCCGAACCGGAGAGACCCAGTACTTC. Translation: CASSRTGETQYF.

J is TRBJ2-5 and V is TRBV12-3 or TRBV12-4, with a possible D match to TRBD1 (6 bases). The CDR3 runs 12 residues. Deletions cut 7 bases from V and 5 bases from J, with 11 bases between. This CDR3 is CASTDRWETQYF. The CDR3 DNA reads TGTGCCAGCACCGACAGGTGGGAGACCCAGTACTTC.

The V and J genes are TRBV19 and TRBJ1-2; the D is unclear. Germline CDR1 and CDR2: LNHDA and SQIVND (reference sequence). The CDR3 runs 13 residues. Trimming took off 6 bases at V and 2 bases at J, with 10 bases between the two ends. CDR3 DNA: TGTGCCAGTAGATTCGGGATCAACTATGGCTACACCTTC. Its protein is CASRFGINYGYTF. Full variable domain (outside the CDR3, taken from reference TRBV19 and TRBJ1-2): DGGITQSPKYLFRKEGQNVTLSCEQNLNHDAMYWYRQDPGQGLRLIYYSQIVNDFQKGDIAEGYSVSREKKESFPLTVTSAQKNPTAFYLCASRFGINYGYTFGSGTRLTVV.

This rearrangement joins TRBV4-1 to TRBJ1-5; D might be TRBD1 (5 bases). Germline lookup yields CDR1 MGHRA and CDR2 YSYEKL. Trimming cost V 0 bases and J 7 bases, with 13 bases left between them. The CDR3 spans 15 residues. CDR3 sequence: CASSQDGAPGQPQHF. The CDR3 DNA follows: TGCGCCAGCAGCCAAGATGGGGCGCCGGGGCAGCCCCAGCATTTT.